The 12 T cell receptor beta chains presented below share a single source sample, sequenced in a study of blood T cell repertoires in COVID-19. Clones were sequenced by immunoSEQ multiplex PCR, and TCRdb holds only the in-frame ones, with some missing. Among about 270,000 clones listed, about 86% were seen once. The specimen sequenced was peripheral blood. The receptors originated from an elderly man with acute or convalescent COVID-19.

In this sample, this clone turned up once. The rearrangement joins TRBV2 to TRBJ1-5; D possibly corresponds to TRBD1 (5 bases). Trimming shortened V by 7 bases and J by 0 bases, and 13 bases separated the two germline ends. The CDR3 length is 15 residues. CDR1 is SNHLY and CDR2 is FYNNEI in the germline V gene. Here the CDR3 DNA reads TGTGCCAGCACCCCCCAGGGATATAGCAATCAGCCCCAGCATTTT. Translation: CASTPQGYSNQPQHF.

This clone appeared a few times. V usage is TRBV27 and J usage is TRBJ1-2, with D perhaps TRBD1 (5 bases). The CDR3 sequence is 13 residues long. In germline, CDR1 is MNHEY, CDR2 SMNVEV (reference sequence). V dropped 1 base and J dropped 8 bases, with 11 bases sitting between them. Here the CDR3 reads CASSLWQGGGYTF. CDR3 coding DNA: TGTGCCAGCAGTTTATGGCAGGGCGGCGGCTACACCTTC.

The rearrangement joins TRBV7-3 to TRBJ2-2, with D possibly being TRBD2 (5 bases). The germline V gene has CDR1 SGHTA and CDR2 FQGTGA. V lost 3 bases and J 3 bases, leaving 5 bases between the germline ends. This CDR3 spans 13 amino acids. The CDR3 coding sequence is TGTGCCAGCAGCTTCGGGGACACCGGGGAGCTGTTTTTT. Translation gives CASSFGDTGELFF.

The gene calls are TRBV2 and TRBJ1-4, with TRBD1 identical over 8 bases. CDR3 length: 18 residues. The germline gives CDR1 SNHLY, CDR2 FYNNEI. Unmatched junction bases numbered 13, after V lost 6 bases and J lost 1 base. The chain's CDR3 is CASRGLQGEFGTNEKLFF. DNA of the CDR3: TGTGCCAGCAGGGGGCTACAGGGGGAATTTGGAACTAATGAAAAACTGTTTTTT.

The chain recombines TRBV7-9 with TRBJ1-5; D is perhaps TRBD1 (6 bases). V lost 10 bases, J lost 6 bases, and 16 bases lay in between. The CDR3 has 13 amino acids. Germline loops: CDR1 SEHNR, CDR2 FQNEAQ (reference sequence). CDR3 residues: CATTQRGGQPQHF. The CDR3 nucleotides read TGTGCCACCACCCAAAGGGGGGGTCAGCCCCAGCATTTT.

This clone turned up a few times. The chain uses TRBV10-2 and TRBJ1-5; 8 nucleotides line up with TRBD1. The germline V gene encodes CDR1 WSHSY and CDR2 SAAADI. This CDR3 is 13 amino acids long. The trim removed 4 bases at V and 4 bases at J, leaving 0 bases unmatched. The CDR3 here is CASSGQGNQPQHF. CDR3 DNA: TGCGCCAGCAGTGGACAGGGGAATCAGCCCCAGCATTTT.

The V gene is TRBV6-5, the J gene TRBJ2-3, with no clear D. The CDR3 sequence is 13 residues long. V was cut by 5 bases and J by 2 bases, with 8 bases left in between. Germline values: CDR1 MNHEY, CDR2 SVGAGI. The CDR3 reads CASSNPNTDTQYF. CDR3 DNA: TGTGCCAGCAGTAATCCAAACACAGATACGCAGTATTTT.

The genes are TRBV28 and TRBJ1-4, with 11 bases fitting TRBD1. Losses at the gene ends were 6 bases for V and 10 bases for J; bases not matched to a gene: 19. There are 18 residues in the CDR3. Germline V gene lookup returns CDR1 MDHEN and CDR2 SYDVKM. CDR3 amino acids: CASSMAGQGAVFGGKLFF. The CDR3 DNA is TGTGCCAGCAGCATGGCCGGACAGGGGGCGGTTTTCGGAGGAAAACTGTTTTTT.

CDR3 region: CASSVAPQGGAYEQYF. CDR3 nucleotide sequence: TGTGCCAGCAGCGTAGCCCCACAGGGGGGGGCCTACGAGCAGTACTTC. V is TRBV9 and J is TRBJ2-7, with D perhaps TRBD1 (8 bases). V lost 0 bases and J 2 bases, leaving 15 bases between the germline ends. The V gene's germline CDR1 is SGDLS and CDR2 YYNGEE. This CDR3 is 16 amino acids long. Together with reference TRBV9 and TRBJ2-7, the CDR3 gives the full variable domain: DSGVTQTPKHLITATGQRVTLRCSPRSGDLSVYWYQQSLDQGLQFLIQYYNGEERAKGNILERFSAQQFPDLHSELNLSSLELGDSALYFCASSVAPQGGAYEQYFGPGTRLTVT.

The chain carries TRBV5-1 and TRBJ2-2; 8 bases match TRBD1. From germline, CDR1 is SGHRS and CDR2 YFSETQ. The trim removed 1 base at V and 2 bases at J, leaving 7 bases unmatched. The CDR3 loop spans 17 amino acids. CDR3 bases: TGCGCCAGCAGCTTGCGGCAGGGGGCACAAAACACCGGGGAGCTGTTTTTT. Encoded protein: CASSLRQGAQNTGELFF. The variable domain in full, with the rest retrieved from reference TRBV5-1 and TRBJ2-2, is KAGVTQTPRYLIKTRGQQVTLSCSPISGHRSVSWYQQTPGQGLQFLFEYFSETQRNKGNFPGRFSGRQFSNSRSEMNVSTLELGDSALYLCASSLRQGAQNTGELFFGEGSRLTVL.

The chain links TRBV5-1 to TRBJ1-1; 7 bases fit TRBD1. The germline CDR1 and CDR2 sequences are SGHRS and YFSETQ. The V segment lost 8 bases and the J segment 2 bases; nucleotides outside the gene matches: 12. CDR3 size: 15 residues. The CDR3 reads CASGQGGGLNTEAFF. The CDR3 DNA reads TGCGCCAGTGGACAAGGGGGCGGATTAAACACTGAAGCTTTCTTT.

This clone was seen a few times. The chain links TRBV4-1 to TRBJ2-7; 7 bases are shared with TRBD2. V gave up 2 bases and J gave up 0 bases; unmatched junction bases: 10. This CDR3 has 17 residues. Germline CDR1 reads MGHRA; CDR2 reads YSYEKL. CDR3 DNA: TGCGCCAGCAGCCAAAATGGCGGACTAGGCCGCTCCTACGAGCAGTACTTC. This gives the protein CASSQNGGLGRSYEQYF.